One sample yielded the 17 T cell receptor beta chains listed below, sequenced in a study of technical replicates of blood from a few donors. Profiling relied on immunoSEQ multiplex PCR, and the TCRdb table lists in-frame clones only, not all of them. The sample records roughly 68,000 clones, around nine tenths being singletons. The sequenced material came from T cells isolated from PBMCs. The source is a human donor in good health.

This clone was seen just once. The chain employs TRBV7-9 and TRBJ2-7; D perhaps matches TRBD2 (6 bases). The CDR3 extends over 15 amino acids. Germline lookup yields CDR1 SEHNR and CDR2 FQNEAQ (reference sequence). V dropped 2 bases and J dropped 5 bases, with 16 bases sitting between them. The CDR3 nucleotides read TGTGCCAGCAGCTTATGGTCGGGAGAATCTGACGAGCAGTACTTC. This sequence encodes CASSLWSGESDEQYF. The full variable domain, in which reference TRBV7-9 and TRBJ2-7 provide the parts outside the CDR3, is DTGVSQNPRHKITKRGQNVTFRCDPISEHNRLYWYRQTLGQGPEFLTYFQNEAQLEKSRLLSDRFSAERPKGSFSTLEIQRTEQGDSAMYLCASSLWSGESDEQYFGPGTRLTVT.

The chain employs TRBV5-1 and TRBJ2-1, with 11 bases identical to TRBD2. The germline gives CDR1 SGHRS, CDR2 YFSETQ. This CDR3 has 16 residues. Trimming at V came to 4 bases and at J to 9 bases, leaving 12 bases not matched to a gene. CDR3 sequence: CASSLTSGIDKGEQFF. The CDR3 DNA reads TGCGCCAGCAGCCTGACTAGCGGGATTGACAAGGGTGAGCAGTTCTTC.

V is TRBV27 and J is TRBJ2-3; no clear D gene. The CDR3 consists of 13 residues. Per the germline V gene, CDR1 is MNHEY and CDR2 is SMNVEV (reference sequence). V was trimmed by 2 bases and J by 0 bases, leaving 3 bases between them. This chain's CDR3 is CASSLLSTDTQYF. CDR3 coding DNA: TGTGCCAGCAGTTTACTAAGCACAGATACGCAGTATTTT.

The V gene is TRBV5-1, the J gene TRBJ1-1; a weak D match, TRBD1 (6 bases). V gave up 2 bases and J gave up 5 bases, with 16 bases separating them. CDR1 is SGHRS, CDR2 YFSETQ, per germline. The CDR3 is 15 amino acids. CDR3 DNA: TGCGCCAGCAGCTTAACAACAGGGATTGAAACTGAAGCTTTCTTT. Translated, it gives CASSLTTGIETEAFF.

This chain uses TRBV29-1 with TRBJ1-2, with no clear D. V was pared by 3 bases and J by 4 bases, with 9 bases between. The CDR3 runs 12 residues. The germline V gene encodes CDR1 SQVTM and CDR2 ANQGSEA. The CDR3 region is CSVDPGSYGYTF. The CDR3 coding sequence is TGCAGCGTTGACCCGGGTTCCTATGGCTACACCTTC.

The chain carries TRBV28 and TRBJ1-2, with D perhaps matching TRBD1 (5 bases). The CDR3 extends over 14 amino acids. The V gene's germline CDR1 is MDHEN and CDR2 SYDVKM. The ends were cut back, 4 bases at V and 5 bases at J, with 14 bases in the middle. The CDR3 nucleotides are TGTGCCAGCAGTTCAGGACAATACCAGTATGGCTACACCTTC. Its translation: CASSSGQYQYGYTF.

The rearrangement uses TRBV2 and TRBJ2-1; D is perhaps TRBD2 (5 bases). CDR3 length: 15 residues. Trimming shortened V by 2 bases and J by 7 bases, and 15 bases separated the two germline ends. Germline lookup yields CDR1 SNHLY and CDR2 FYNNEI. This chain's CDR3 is CASSEQVVRGNEQFF. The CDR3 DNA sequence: TGTGCCAGCAGTGAACAGGTAGTACGGGGTAATGAGCAGTTCTTC. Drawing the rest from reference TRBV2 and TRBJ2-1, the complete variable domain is EPEVTQTPSHQVTQMGQEVILRCVPISNHLYFYWYRQILGQKVEFLVSFYNNEISEKSEIFDDQFSVERPDGSNFTLKIRSTKLEDSAMYFCASSEQVVRGNEQFFGPGTRLTVL.

CDR3 in amino acids: CASSLQGEQFF. The DNA of the CDR3 is TGTGCCAGCAGCTTACAGGGGGAGCAGTTCTTC. V and J are TRBV7-8 and TRBJ2-1; D possibly corresponds to TRBD1 (6 bases). Trimming took 2 bases from V and 10 from J, leaving 6 bases between them. The CDR3 spans 11 residues. Germline V CDR1 and CDR2: SGHVS, FQNEAQ.

The CDR3 spells CASSIDLWQGLYEKLFF. The CDR3 nucleotides are TGTGCCAGTAGTATAGATCTATGGCAGGGGCTTTATGAAAAACTGTTTTTT. The chain is built from TRBV19 and TRBJ1-4, with D possibly TRBD1 on 6 matching bases. The V gene lost 0 bases and the J gene lost 6 bases, with 17 bases spanning the gap. The CDR3 sequence is 17 residues long. Germline lookup yields CDR1 LNHDA and CDR2 SQIVND (reference sequence).

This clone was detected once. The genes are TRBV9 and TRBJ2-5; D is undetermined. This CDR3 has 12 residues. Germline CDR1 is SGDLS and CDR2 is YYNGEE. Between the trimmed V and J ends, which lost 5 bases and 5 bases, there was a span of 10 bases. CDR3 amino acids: CASSDNLETQYF. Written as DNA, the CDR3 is TGTGCCAGCAGTGATAACTTGGAGACCCAGTACTTC.

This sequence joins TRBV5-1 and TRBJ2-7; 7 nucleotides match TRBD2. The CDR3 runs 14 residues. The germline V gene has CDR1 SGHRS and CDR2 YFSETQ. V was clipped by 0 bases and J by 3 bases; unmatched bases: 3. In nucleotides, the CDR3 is TGCGCCAGCAGCTTGGGCGGGAGTGGCTACGAGCAGTACTTC. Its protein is CASSLGGSGYEQYF.

The CDR3 is CASSEAPVGETQYF. The CDR3 nucleotides read TGTGCCAGCAGTGAAGCCCCAGTGGGCGAGACCCAGTACTTC. The J gene is TRBJ2-5, the V gene TRBV6-1; unclear D gene. Trimming removed 0 bases from V and 5 bases from J, with 10 bases in between. Germline V gene sequence: CDR1 MNHNS, CDR2 SASEGT. This CDR3 is 14 amino acids long.

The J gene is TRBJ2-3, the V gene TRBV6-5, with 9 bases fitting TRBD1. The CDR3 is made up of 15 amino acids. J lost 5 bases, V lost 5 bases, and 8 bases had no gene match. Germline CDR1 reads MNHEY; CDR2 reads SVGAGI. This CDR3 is CASSTRDREIDTQYF. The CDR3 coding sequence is TGTGCCAGCAGTACAAGGGACAGGGAGATAGATACGCAGTATTTT.

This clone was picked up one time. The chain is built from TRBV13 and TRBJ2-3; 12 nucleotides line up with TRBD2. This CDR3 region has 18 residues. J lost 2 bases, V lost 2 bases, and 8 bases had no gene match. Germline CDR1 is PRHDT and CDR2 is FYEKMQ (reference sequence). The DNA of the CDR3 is TGTGCCAGCAGCTTATTAGGACTAGCGGGGCTCAACACAGATACGCAGTATTTT. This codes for CASSLLGLAGLNTDTQYF.

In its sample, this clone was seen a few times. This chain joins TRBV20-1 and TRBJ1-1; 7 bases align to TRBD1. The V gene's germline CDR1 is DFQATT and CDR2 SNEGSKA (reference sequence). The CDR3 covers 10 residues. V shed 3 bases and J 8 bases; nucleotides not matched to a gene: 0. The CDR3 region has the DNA TGCAGTGCTAGGACAGGGGAAGCTTTCTTT. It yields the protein CSARTGEAFF.

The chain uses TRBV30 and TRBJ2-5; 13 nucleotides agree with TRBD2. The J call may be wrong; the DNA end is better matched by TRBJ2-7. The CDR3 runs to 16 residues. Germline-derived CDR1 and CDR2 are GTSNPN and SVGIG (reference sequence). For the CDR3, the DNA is TGTGCCTGGAGCGCAGGACTAGCGGGAGAGGGCTACGAGCAGTACTTC. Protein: CAWSAGLAGEGYEQYF.

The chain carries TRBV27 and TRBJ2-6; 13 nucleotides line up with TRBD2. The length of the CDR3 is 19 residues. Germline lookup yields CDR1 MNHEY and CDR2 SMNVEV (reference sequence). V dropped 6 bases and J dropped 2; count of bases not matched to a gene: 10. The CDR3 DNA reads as TGTGCCAGCAGAAACACCCGACTAGCGGGAGGTGCTGGGGCCAACGTCCTGACTTTC. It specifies CASRNTRLAGGAGANVLTF.